This entry is about one T cell receptor (beta chain). This entry belongs to a study of shared clonotypes between healthy human individuals. CD45RO-negative cells were positively selected for CCR7, leaving out terminally differentiated effector memory CD45RA+ cells. Produced via immunoSEQ multiplex PCR; TCRdb's table is partial and in-frame only. The repertoire holds about 1,800,000 clones, about 95% seen once, with 1.2% in the top ten. The CDR3 runs 17 residues. The trim removed 9 bases at V and 3 bases at J, leaving 20 bases unmatched. CDR1 and CDR2 from the germline V gene are SGHDT and YYEEEE. The sequencing input was naive CD8+ T cells sorted from blood. This clonotype was obtained from a man between 18 and 35 years old in good health. The V gene is TRBV5-6, the J gene TRBJ2-7; TRBD2 agrees at 8 bases. The CDR3 region is CANIPGPGLVVFYEQYF. The CDR3 coding sequence is TGTGCCAACATCCCGGGGCCGGGACTAGTTGTGTTCTACGAGCAGTACTTC. The whole variable domain, remainder taken from reference TRBV5-6 and TRBJ2-7, is DAGVTQSPTHLIKTRGQQVTLRCSPKSGHDTVSWYQQALGQGPQFIFQYYEEEERQRGNFPDRFSGHQFPNYSSELNVNALLLGDSALYLCANIPGPGLVVFYEQYFGPGTRLTVT.